This is a list of T cell receptor beta chains from one sample in a study of blood T cell repertoires in COVID-19. The assay was immunoSEQ multiplex PCR, and TCRdb's table has in-frame clones only and misses some. The sample records some 260,000 clones, more than 60% being singletons. Specimen: peripheral blood. The origin of the receptors is a middle-aged woman with active or convalescent COVID-19. The CDR3 runs from the conserved cysteine through the conserved F or W. Fields, in order: J gene, clone size, V gene, D gene, CDR3 DNA, CDR3 protein. A D gene is named only where the DNA matches it firmly. Some rows mark clone size as missing; the rest say once, few, many or name a class of expanded clone.

j_gene: TRBJ2-5
abundance: -
v_gene: TRBV9
d_gene: TRBD2
CDR3nt: TGTGCCAGCAGCCCAAGGGGCTCTAGCGGGGGGCTAGAGACCCAGTACTTC
CDR3aa: CASSPRGSSGGLETQYF

j_gene: TRBJ1-6
abundance: few
v_gene: TRBV28
d_gene: -
CDR3nt: TGTGCCAGCAGCTCCCGGACGGGGGCCTATAATTCACCCCTCCACTTT
CDR3aa: CASSSRTGAYNSPLHF

j_gene: TRBJ2-2
abundance: -
v_gene: TRBV2
d_gene: TRBD1
CDR3nt: TGTGCCAGCACTGGGACAGGGGGAACCGGGGAGCTGTTTTTT
CDR3aa: CASTGTGGTGELFF

j_gene: TRBJ1-5
abundance: -
v_gene: TRBV15
d_gene: -
CDR3nt: TGTGCCACCAGCAGAGATCGAGGTCAGCCCCAGCATTTT
CDR3aa: CATSRDRGQPQHF

j_gene: TRBJ2-4
abundance: -
v_gene: TRBV18
d_gene: TRBD1
CDR3nt: TGTGCCAGCTCAACACAGGGGCCCCCTATCCCTAACATTCAGTACTTC
CDR3aa: CASSTQGPPIPNIQYF

j_gene: TRBJ2-7
abundance: -
v_gene: TRBV6-1
d_gene: -
CDR3nt: TGTGCCAGCAGTGAAGCCCACACCAGCTCCTACGAGCAGTACTTC
CDR3aa: CASSEAHTSSYEQYF

j_gene: TRBJ1-4
abundance: few
v_gene: TRBV5-1
d_gene: -
CDR3nt: TGCGCCAGCAGCGTCCACATGAACGAAAAACTGTTTTTT
CDR3aa: CASSVHMNEKLFF

j_gene: TRBJ2-5
abundance: -
v_gene: TRBV5-1
d_gene: TRBD1
CDR3nt: TGCGCCAGCAGTACCTACAGGGGGAAAGAGACCCAGTACTTC
CDR3aa: CASSTYRGKETQYF

j_gene: TRBJ2-2
abundance: few
v_gene: TRBV7-2
d_gene: TRBD2
CDR3nt: TGTGCCAGCAGCTTAGAAGGGACGGGGGGTACCACCGGGGAGCTGTTTTTT
CDR3aa: CASSLEGTGGTTGELFF

j_gene: TRBJ2-3
abundance: -
v_gene: TRBV7-7
d_gene: TRBD2
CDR3nt: TGTGCCAGCAGCTTGTTAAGGACTAGCGGCGCTCGGCAGTATTTT
CDR3aa: CASSLLRTSGARQYF

j_gene: TRBJ2-3
abundance: -
v_gene: TRBV5-1
d_gene: TRBD1
CDR3nt: TGCGCCAGCAGCTTCGGCCGCGAGACAGGGGGTACAGATACGCAGTATTTT
CDR3aa: CASSFGRETGGTDTQYF

j_gene: TRBJ1-1
abundance: many
v_gene: TRBV29-1
d_gene: -
CDR3nt: TGCAGCGTCCCGGCAACAGGGAACACTGAAGCTTTCTTT
CDR3aa: CSVPATGNTEAFF

j_gene: TRBJ2-2
abundance: -
v_gene: TRBV24-1
d_gene: -
CDR3nt: TGTGCCACCAGGGGCCCCGGGGAGCTGTTTTTT
CDR3aa: CATRGPGELFF

j_gene: TRBJ1-4
abundance: -
v_gene: TRBV28
d_gene: -
CDR3nt: TGTGCCAGCAGTTCGAGCCAGGGGAATAATGAAAAACTGTTTTTT
CDR3aa: CASSSSQGNNEKLFF

j_gene: TRBJ1-1
abundance: -
v_gene: TRBV5-1
d_gene: -
CDR3nt: TGCGCCAGCAGCCCCGGTACCGGGAACACTGAAGCTTTCTTT
CDR3aa: CASSPGTGNTEAFF

j_gene: TRBJ1-4
abundance: -
v_gene: TRBV7-2
d_gene: TRBD1
CDR3nt: TGTGCCAGCAGCTTAGCAGGACAGGGTCAGGGAAAACTGTTTTTT
CDR3aa: CASSLAGQGQGKLFF

j_gene: TRBJ1-1
abundance: -
v_gene: TRBV6-2/TRBV6-3
d_gene: TRBD1
CDR3nt: TGTGCCAGCAGTTCATACGAGGGGACAGGCGGCACTGAAGCTTTCTTT
CDR3aa: CASSSYEGTGGTEAFF

j_gene: TRBJ2-2
abundance: -
v_gene: TRBV3-1/TRBV3-2
d_gene: TRBD2
CDR3nt: TGTGCCAGCAGCCAGCTACAGACTAGCCGGAGTACCGGGGAGCTGTTTTTT
CDR3aa: CASSQLQTSRSTGELFF

j_gene: TRBJ2-1
abundance: few
v_gene: TRBV19
d_gene: TRBD2
CDR3nt: TGTGCCACCCGGAGGGTAGCGGGGAACTCCTACAATGAGCAGTTCTTC
CDR3aa: CATRRVAGNSYNEQFF

j_gene: TRBJ2-1
abundance: -
v_gene: TRBV30
d_gene: TRBD2
CDR3nt: TGTGCCTGGAGTGGCGGACTAGCGGGGTACAATGAGCAGTTCTTC
CDR3aa: CAWSGGLAGYNEQFF

j_gene: TRBJ2-2
abundance: -
v_gene: TRBV6-1
d_gene: TRBD2
CDR3nt: TGTGCCAGCAGTGCAGCGGGGGCCACCGGGGAGCTGTTTTTT
CDR3aa: CASSAAGATGELFF

j_gene: TRBJ2-7
abundance: -
v_gene: TRBV7-9
d_gene: TRBD2
CDR3nt: TGTGCCAGCAGCAGCGGGACTAGCGGGGGGCCCCCCTACGAGCAGTACTTC
CDR3aa: CASSSGTSGGPPYEQYF

j_gene: TRBJ2-3
abundance: few
v_gene: TRBV28
d_gene: TRBD1
CDR3nt: TGTGCCAGCAGTCCACAGACAGGGGAAGTCGATACGCAGTATTTT
CDR3aa: CASSPQTGEVDTQYF

j_gene: TRBJ2-1
abundance: -
v_gene: TRBV9
d_gene: -
CDR3nt: TGTGCCAGCAGCGTACTAGGGGGTGGGGTTTCCTACAATGAGCAGTTCTTC
CDR3aa: CASSVLGGGVSYNEQFF

j_gene: TRBJ2-7
abundance: -
v_gene: TRBV3-1/TRBV3-2
d_gene: TRBD1
CDR3nt: TGTGCCAGCAGCCAGGGGCAACAGGGGGCTCTCCCCTACGAGCAGTACTTC
CDR3aa: CASSQGQQGALPYEQYF

j_gene: TRBJ2-3
abundance: -
v_gene: TRBV5-4
d_gene: TRBD2
CDR3nt: TGTGCCAGCAGCCCTCGGACTAGGCCCGTAGATACGCAGTATTTT
CDR3aa: CASSPRTRPVDTQYF

j_gene: TRBJ1-5
abundance: -
v_gene: TRBV28
d_gene: -
CDR3nt: TGTGCCAGCAGTCCCCTGGGTGAGGAACAGCCCCAGCATTTT
CDR3aa: CASSPLGEEQPQHF

j_gene: TRBJ1-2
abundance: -
v_gene: TRBV11-2
d_gene: -
CDR3nt: TGTGCCACCTCCCTGGCTTCTCCTAACTATGGCTACACCTTC
CDR3aa: CATSLASPNYGYTF

j_gene: TRBJ2-5
abundance: -
v_gene: TRBV7-6
d_gene: TRBD2
CDR3nt: TGTGCCAGCAGCTCCTTAGGGGGAGGTGGCGGGGGGAAACCCAGGGAGACCCAGTACTTC
CDR3aa: CASSSLGGGGGGKPRETQYF

j_gene: TRBJ1-1
abundance: -
v_gene: TRBV6-5
d_gene: -
CDR3nt: TGTGCCAGCAGTTATAGGGGGACGGACACTGAAGCTTTCTTT
CDR3aa: CASSYRGTDTEAFF

j_gene: TRBJ1-5
abundance: -
v_gene: TRBV2
d_gene: TRBD1
CDR3nt: TGTGCCAGCACCTCCCAGGGGGCCCCCCAGCCCCAGCATTTT
CDR3aa: CASTSQGAPQPQHF

j_gene: TRBJ1-2
abundance: -
v_gene: TRBV7-2
d_gene: -
CDR3nt: TGTGCCAGCAGCTTAGGCCCCCGGGGCTACACCTTC
CDR3aa: CASSLGPRGYTF

j_gene: TRBJ2-5
abundance: -
v_gene: TRBV6-6
d_gene: -
CDR3nt: TGTGCCAGCAGTGAGCAGGGTCTCCACCAAGAGACCCAGTACTTC
CDR3aa: CASSEQGLHQETQYF

j_gene: TRBJ1-2
abundance: -
v_gene: TRBV2
d_gene: -
CDR3nt: TGTGCCAGCACCGGAGGGCCTCCTAACTATGGCTACACCTTC
CDR3aa: CASTGGPPNYGYTF